These T cell receptor beta chains were read from a single sample in a study of breast tumors, draining lymph nodes, adjacent tissues. TCRdb re-analysed the multiplex PCR reads in MiXCR, keeping a single row per CDR3 protein. The sample comprises some 200,000 distinct CDR3 sequences, 31% of which are singletons, and approximately 4.5% rests with the top ten. Material for sequencing was axillary lymph node tissue. The receptors were gathered from a female donor with breast cancer. Some clones in this sample may be carry-over from other donors' samples. The CDR3 runs from the conserved cysteine through the conserved F or W. D genes are given only for firm matches. Clone size is stated in some rows and not others, as once, few, many or a class when expanded.

D: .
J: TRBJ2-5
size: .
V: TRBV25-1
DNA: TGTGCCAGCAGTGACCCTACATGGGGGCGCTTGGAGACCCAGTACTTC
CDR3: CASSDPTWGRLETQYF

D: .
J: TRBJ2-5
size: many
V: TRBV24-1
DNA: TGTGCCACCAGTGATCCGGCCTCGTACCAAGAGACCCAGTACTTC
CDR3: CATSDPASYQETQYF

D: .
J: TRBJ2-3
size: .
V: TRBV7-9
DNA: TGTGCCAGCAGCTTACCGGGGAGGGGGGATACGCGGTATTTT
CDR3: CASSLPGRGDTRYF

D: TRBD2
J: TRBJ2-5
size: .
V: TRBV20-1
DNA: TGCAGTGCTAGGGGACTAGCGGGGGAGACCCAGTACTTC
CDR3: CSARGLAGETQYF

D: TRBD2
J: TRBJ2-1
size: few
V: TRBV30
DNA: TGTGCCTGGACCCCGGGACTAGCGGGAGGAAGTGAGCAGTTCTTC
CDR3: CAWTPGLAGGSEQFF

D: TRBD2
J: TRBJ2-5
size: .
V: TRBV7-9
DNA: TGTGCCAGCAGCTCCCTGAGTAGCGGGAGTGGCAATGAGACCCAGTACTTC
CDR3: CASSSLSSGSGNETQYF

D: TRBD1
J: TRBJ2-5
size: .
V: TRBV24-1
DNA: TGTGCCACCAGTGACCTCGGACAGGAAAGAGAGACCCAGTACTTC
CDR3: CATSDLGQERETQYF

D: .
J: TRBJ2-7
size: many
V: TRBV27
DNA: TGTGCCAGCAGTACCCGACTGGACTCCTACGAGCAGTACTTC
CDR3: CASSTRLDSYEQYF

D: .
J: TRBJ1-5
size: many
V: TRBV30
DNA: TGTGCCTGGAACGCAGGGTTAGATCAGCCCCAGCATTTT
CDR3: CAWNAGLDQPQHF

D: TRBD2
J: TRBJ2-7
size: many
V: TRBV11-2
DNA: TGTGCCAGCAGCTTAGAAGCGGGGGATTCCTACGAGCAGTACTTC
CDR3: CASSLEAGDSYEQYF

D: TRBD2
J: TRBJ2-7
size: .
V: TRBV6-5
DNA: TGTGCCAGCAGTCATTCGACTAGCGCTTACTACGAGCAGTACTTC
CDR3: CASSHSTSAYYEQYF

D: TRBD2
J: TRBJ2-1
size: many
V: TRBV2
DNA: TGTGCCAGCAGTTTAGGGGGGAGACTAGCGGGAATAGGCTCCTACAATGAGCAGTTCTTC
CDR3: CASSLGGRLAGIGSYNEQFF

D: .
J: TRBJ1-2
size: many
V: TRBV20-1
DNA: TGCAGTGCGGGGAGTGACTATGGCTACACCTTC
CDR3: CSAGSDYGYTF

D: .
J: TRBJ1-5
size: .
V: TRBV4-1
DNA: TGCGCCAGCAGCCAAGACCAGGGAGTCCAGCCCCAGCATTTT
CDR3: CASSQDQGVQPQHF

D: .
J: TRBJ2-7
size: many
V: TRBV11-2
DNA: TGTGCCAGCAGCCGGGAGTTTACGGTGCAGTACTTC
CDR3: CASSREFTVQYF

D: .
J: TRBJ2-3
size: many
V: TRBV6-4
DNA: TGTGCCAGCAGTTTGGACGGCGGGGATACGCAGTATTTT
CDR3: CASSLDGGDTQYF

D: TRBD1
J: TRBJ2-7
size: .
V: TRBV2
DNA: TGTGCCAGCAGTGAGGACAGGGGTGGGGAGCAGTACTTC
CDR3: CASSEDRGGEQYF

D: .
J: TRBJ1-4
size: .
V: TRBV5-1
DNA: TGCGCCAGCAGCCATCAGGGTGAGGGACTGTTTTTT
CDR3: CASSHQGEGLFF

D: .
J: TRBJ2-7
size: many
V: TRBV7-3
DNA: TGTGCCAGCAGCTTAGGGGCCAGTTCCCCCTACGAGCAGTACTTC
CDR3: CASSLGASSPYEQYF

D: TRBD2
J: TRBJ2-3
size: .
V: TRBV24-1
DNA: TGTGCCACCAGTAGCGGGGGAATCACAGATACACAGTATTTT
CDR3: CATSSGGITDTQYF

D: .
J: TRBJ1-4
size: .
V: TRBV20-1
DNA: TGCAGTGCTACTGGCAGAGCATCAGCTAATGAAAAACTGTTTTTT
CDR3: CSATGRASANEKLFF

D: .
J: TRBJ2-3
size: .
V: TRBV20-1
DNA: TGCAGTGAAAGTGGGGGGGCTCGGACAGATACGCAGTATTTT
CDR3: CSESGGARTDTQYF

D: TRBD1
J: TRBJ1-2
size: .
V: TRBV5-4
DNA: TGTGCCGGCAGCTTGGGAAGAGCGACAGGGCGAGGGTATGGCTACACCTTC
CDR3: CAGSLGRATGRGYGYTF

D: .
J: TRBJ1-1
size: few
V: TRBV14
DNA: TGTGCCAGCAGCCCATACAATCGCGAGGGAGCTGAAGCTTTCTTT
CDR3: CASSPYNREGAEAFF

D: .
J: TRBJ1-4
size: .
V: TRBV20-1
DNA: TGCAGTGCTAGAGGGGACGGTGAAAAACTGTTTTTT
CDR3: CSARGDGEKLFF

D: TRBD1
J: TRBJ2-7
size: many
V: TRBV6-1
DNA: TGTGCCAGCACCCGTGAGGGGGGGACAGGGAGGCGCGAGCAGTACTTC
CDR3: CASTREGGTGRREQYF